Below, 6 T cell receptor beta chains from the same sample are listed, as sequenced in a study of CD8+ T cells in alopecia areata. RNA was extracted and reverse transcribed into cDNA as the sequencing template. This table comes from immunoSEQ multiplex PCR, and its TCRdb copy is limited to in-frame clones, with some not included. The sample yields 150,000 to 180,000 clones, more than 45% seen once. Here the sequenced sample was CD8+ T cells sorted from blood, taken at week 0. Source of these receptors: a human donor with alopecia areata.

The chain is built from TRBV6-6 and TRBJ1-2; TRBD1 aligns across 9 bases. The CDR3 consists of 13 residues. The V segment lost 4 bases and the J segment 6 bases; nucleotides outside the gene matches: 3. Germline V gene lookup returns CDR1 MNHNY and CDR2 SVGAGI (reference sequence). The DNA of the CDR3 is TGTGCCAGCAGTTCCAGGGACAGGGATGGCTACACCTTC. This gives the protein CASSSRDRDGYTF.

This clone occurred a few times. This rearrangement joins TRBV30 to TRBJ1-2, with TRBD1 matching over 7 bases. The CDR3 covers 15 residues. Germline loops: CDR1 GTSNPN, CDR2 SVGIG (reference sequence). J lost 6 bases, V lost 0 bases, and 10 bases had no gene match. The CDR3 DNA reads as TGTGCCTGGAGTGTTGCCCCTGACAGGGCTGATGGCTACACCTTC. Protein sequence: CAWSVAPDRADGYTF.

This clone came up a few times. This rearrangement joins TRBV27 to TRBJ2-6; possibly TRBD1 or TRBD2 for D (5 bases each). The CDR3 sequence is 14 residues long. CDR1 is MNHEY and CDR2 is SMNVEV in the germline V gene (reference sequence). The ends were cut back, 8 bases at V and 4 bases at J, with 12 bases in the middle. The CDR3 loop is CASRDQVGANVLTF. The CDR3 nucleotides read TGTGCCAGCCGGGACCAAGTCGGGGCCAACGTCCTGACTTTC. Full variable domain (rest looked up from reference TRBV27 and TRBJ2-6): EAQVTQNPRYLITVTGKKLTVTCSQNMNHEYMSWYRQDPGLGLRQIYYSMNVEVTDKGDVPEGYKVSRKEKRNFPLILESPSPNQTSLYFCASRDQVGANVLTFGAGSRLTVL.

The rearrangement uses TRBV29-1 and TRBJ1-2, with no clear D. This CDR3 region has 13 residues. With 4 bases removed from V and 3 bases from J, the gap between germline ends came to 12 bases. CDR1 and CDR2 (germline): SQVTM, ANQGSEA. CDR3: CSVVLVGDYGYTF. The CDR3 DNA is TGCAGCGTTGTTTTGGTGGGCGACTATGGCTACACCTTC.

This clone was seen a few times. Other DNA sequences in the same sample also yield this CDR3. The chain is built from TRBV5-6 and TRBJ2-7; no clear D. This CDR3 has 13 residues. Germline CDR1 SGHDT, CDR2 YYEEEE. V was trimmed by 0 bases and J by 1 base, leaving 5 bases between them. The CDR3 here is CASSLGSSYEQYF. The CDR3 region has the DNA TGTGCCAGCAGCTTGGGCAGTTCCTACGAGCAGTACTTC. The full variable domain, completed using reference TRBV5-6 and TRBJ2-7, is DAGVTQSPTHLIKTRGQQVTLRCSPKSGHDTVSWYQQALGQGPQFIFQYYEEEERQRGNFPDRFSGHQFPNYSSELNVNALLLGDSALYLCASSLGSSYEQYFGPGTRLTVT.

The CDR3 here is CASNLARLGSNTEAFF. The CDR3 DNA sequence: TGCGCCAGCAACTTAGCCAGGCTCGGGTCGAACACTGAAGCTTTCTTT. This chain uses TRBV5-1 with TRBJ1-1; D not resolved. The germline V and J ends were trimmed by 6 bases and 1 base, with 19 bases remaining between them. CDR1 is SGHRS, CDR2 YFSETQ, per germline. This CDR3 region has 16 residues.